Listed below are T cell receptor beta chains from one sample, sequenced in a study of T cell responses to AZD1222 COVID-19 vaccine. Libraries were prepared by immunoSEQ multiplex PCR; TCRdb keeps only in-frame clonotypes and omits some of them. The data hold around 88,000 clones, with less than 90% observed a single time. This sample comprised peripheral blood, obtained on day 0 of AZD1222 vaccination. The receptors come from an adult in good health. The CDR3 runs from the conserved cysteine through the conserved F or W. A D gene is named only where the DNA matches it firmly. For some rows the clone size is stated as once, few or many, or as a class when expanded; others skip it.

TRBV6-5,TRBJ1-3,NA,13,NA,CASRPGSGNTIYF,TGTGCCAGTCGGCCTGGGTCTGGAAACACCATATATTTT
TRBV7-2,TRBJ1-3,NA,14,NA,CASTDRHSGNTIYF,TGTGCCAGCACCGACAGGCACTCTGGAAACACCATATATTTT
TRBV7-8,TRBJ1-3,NA,13,NA,CASSSLAGNTIYF,TGTGCCAGCAGCTCCCTCGCAGGAAACACCATATATTTT
TRBV6-5,TRBJ1-2,NA,12,NA,CASSQRNYGYTF,TGTGCCAGCAGTCAGCGTAACTATGGCTACACCTTC
TRBV29-1,TRBJ2-1,TRBD2,15,NA,CSVQGTSGGDNEQFF,TGCAGCGTTCAGGGGACTAGCGGGGGGGACAATGAGCAGTTCTTC
TRBV11-2,TRBJ2-1,TRBD2,16,NA,CASSLVAGGLYNEQFF,TGTGCCAGCAGCTTAGTAGCGGGGGGCCTCTACAATGAGCAGTTCTTC
TRBV30,TRBJ1-5,TRBD1,14,once,CAWSLDDRGQPQHF,TGTGCCTGGAGTTTAGACGACAGGGGTCAGCCCCAGCATTTT
TRBV28,TRBJ1-6,NA,15,NA,CASSPSEGGRSPLHF,TGTGCCAGCAGTCCCTCTGAGGGGGGCAGATCACCCCTCCACTTT
TRBV21-1,TRBJ1-3,NA,17,NA,CASSKGQGLYSGNTIYF,TGTGCCAGCAGCAAAGGTCAGGGGCTTTACTCTGGAAACACCATATATTTT
TRBV15,TRBJ2-1,NA,20,once,CATSSYGTRRVGSSYNEQFF,TGTGCCACCAGCAGTTACGGGACCAGGAGGGTGGGAAGCTCCTACAATGAGCAGTTCTTC
TRBV6-5,TRBJ2-1,NA,15,NA,CASSSIDDHPNEQFF,TGTGCCAGCAGTTCCATTGACGACCACCCCAATGAGCAGTTCTTC
TRBV18,TRBJ1-6,NA,13,NA,CASSSSYNSPLHF,TGTGCCAGCTCTAGCTCCTATAATTCACCCCTCCACTTT
TRBV18,TRBJ2-1,NA,10,NA,CASSGNEQFF,TGTGCCAGCTCGGGGAATGAGCAGTTCTTC
TRBV6-5,TRBJ1-2,TRBD1,13,NA,CASRAGGSNGYTF,TGTGCCAGCAGGGCAGGGGGTTCGAATGGCTACACCTTC
TRBV28,TRBJ1-1,TRBD1,14,NA,CASSPSRDRIEAFF,TGTGCCAGCAGTCCGTCCCGGGACAGGATTGAAGCTTTCTTT
TRBV15,TRBJ1-1,NA,15,few,CATSRGEGVATEAFF,TGTGCCACCAGCAGAGGAGAGGGAGTGGCGACTGAAGCTTTCTTT
TRBV6-5,TRBJ1-1,TRBD1,15,NA,CASSYGRGRYTEAFF,TGTGCCAGCAGTTACGGCAGGGGGCGTTACACTGAAGCTTTCTTT
TRBV30,TRBJ1-4,TRBD1,15,NA,CAWSGDGTGGEKLFF,TGTGCCTGGAGTGGGGACGGGACAGGGGGTGAAAAACTGTTTTTT
TRBV2,TRBJ2-2,NA,13,NA,CANEDGVAGELFF,TGTGCCAATGAAGACGGGGTGGCCGGGGAGCTGTTTTTT
TRBV27,TRBJ2-3,TRBD2,15,NA,CASSPGLAGLDTQYF,TGTGCCAGCAGTCCGGGACTAGCGGGTCTAGATACGCAGTATTTT
TRBV5-1,TRBJ1-2,TRBD1,16,NA,CASSREGTGTRDGYTF,TGCGCCAGCAGCAGGGAAGGGACAGGAACCCGTGATGGCTACACCTTC
TRBV27,TRBJ1-2,TRBD1,16,once,CASSLITGVSNYGYTF,TGTGCCAGCAGTTTAATCACAGGGGTTTCTAACTATGGCTACACCTTC
TRBV30,TRBJ1-1,NA,12,NA,CAWVGGSTEAFF,TGTGCCTGGGTGGGAGGGTCCACTGAAGCTTTCTTT
TRBV5-5,TRBJ2-5,NA,16,NA,CASSLVASRNRETQYF,TGTGCCAGCAGCTTGGTCGCTTCACGTAACCGGGAGACCCAGTACTTC
TRBV18,TRBJ1-6,NA,14,NA,CASSPNSSDSPLHF,TGTGCCAGCTCACCAAACAGTTCGGATTCACCCCTCCACTTT
TRBV2,TRBJ1-4,TRBD1,15,NA,CASRPSTGGTEKLFF,TGTGCCAGCAGACCTTCGACAGGGGGCACTGAAAAACTGTTTTTT
TRBV19,TRBJ2-5,TRBD1,15,few,CASQSTSGGRETQYF,TGTGCCAGTCAGTCTACCTCAGGGGGCCGGGAGACCCAGTACTTC
TRBV7-2,TRBJ2-7,TRBD1,14,few,CASSFTGGSYEQYF,TGTGCCAGCAGCTTCACAGGGGGCTCCTACGAGCAGTACTTC
TRBV20-1,TRBJ1-6,NA,10,NA,CSASRLPLHF,TGCAGTGCTTCACGGCTCCCCCTCCACTTT
TRBV20-1,TRBJ2-7,TRBD2,12,NA,CSATDGRDEQYF,TGCAGTGCTACTGACGGGAGGGACGAGCAGTACTTC
TRBV29-1,TRBJ1-3,NA,13,few,CSAGGGLGNTIYF,TGCAGCGCCGGTGGCGGCCTTGGAAACACCATATATTTT
TRBV18,TRBJ2-5,NA,14,once,CASSPPGQQETQYF,TGTGCCAGCTCACCTCCGGGACAACAAGAGACCCAGTACTTC
TRBV19,TRBJ1-3,NA,13,NA,CASSESTGNTIYF,TGTGCCAGTAGTGAGTCAACCGGAAACACCATATATTTT
TRBV5-1,TRBJ1-1,TRBD1,15,once,CASSPGDRQNTEAFF,TGCGCCAGCAGCCCCGGGGACAGACAGAACACTGAAGCTTTCTTT
TRBV3-1/TRBV3-2,TRBJ2-7,TRBD2,12,NA,CASRAGGHEQYF,TGTGCCAGCAGGGCGGGGGGCCACGAGCAGTACTTC
TRBV5-1,TRBJ1-4,TRBD1,14,NA,CASSSTGVNEKLFF,TGCGCCAGCAGCTCGACAGGGGTTAATGAAAAACTGTTTTTT
TRBV7-8,TRBJ1-1,TRBD1,13,NA,CASSRGQDTEAFF,TGTGCCAGCAGCCGTGGACAGGACACTGAAGCTTTCTTT
TRBV3-1/TRBV3-2,TRBJ2-1,NA,11,NA,CDKASNNEQFF,TGTGATAAAGCGAGCAACAATGAGCAGTTCTTC
TRBV10-3,TRBJ1-2,TRBD1,13,few,CAISFGQGDGYTF,TGTGCCATCAGTTTCGGACAGGGGGATGGCTACACCTTC
TRBV7-8,TRBJ1-2,NA,15,NA,CASSSGPLGGYGYTF,TGTGCCAGCAGCTCCGGGCCCTTAGGAGGGTATGGCTACACCTTC
TRBV5-4,TRBJ2-3,NA,15,NA,CASSLEGGGTDTQYF,TGTGCCAGCAGCTTGGAGGGAGGGGGGACAGATACGCAGTATTTT
TRBV13,TRBJ2-7,NA,15,NA,CASSSQQGSSYEQYF,TGTGCCAGCAGCTCGCAGCAGGGGAGCTCCTACGAGCAGTACTTC
TRBV28,TRBJ1-1,NA,14,NA,CASNRLQGGTEAFF,TGTGCCAGCAACCGGCTGCAGGGAGGAACTGAAGCTTTCTTT
TRBV28,TRBJ2-7,TRBD1,15,once,CASSYPLQGSYEQYF,TGTGCCAGCAGCTACCCCCTACAGGGGTCCTACGAGCAGTACTTC
TRBV4-3,TRBJ1-2,NA,14,NA,CASSQEQGYYGYTF,TGCGCCAGCAGCCAAGAGCAGGGGTACTATGGCTACACCTTC
TRBV28,TRBJ2-1,NA,14,NA,CASSFGGGGYEQFF,TGTGCCAGCAGTTTCGGGGGCGGCGGCTATGAGCAGTTCTTC
TRBV30,TRBJ1-2,NA,14,NA,CAWSVSSGFYGYTF,TGTGCCTGGAGTGTAAGTTCTGGATTTTATGGCTACACCTTC
TRBV6-4,TRBJ2-1,NA,14,NA,CASSASSKADEQFF,TGTGCCAGCAGCGCCTCCAGTAAAGCGGATGAGCAGTTCTTC
TRBV19,TRBJ1-2,NA,14,NA,CASSTREANYGYTF,TGTGCCAGTAGTACCAGGGAGGCAAACTATGGCTACACCTTC
TRBV6-5,TRBJ1-2,TRBD1,12,NA,CASRRQGVGYTF,TGTGCCAGCAGACGACAGGGGGTGGGCTACACCTTC